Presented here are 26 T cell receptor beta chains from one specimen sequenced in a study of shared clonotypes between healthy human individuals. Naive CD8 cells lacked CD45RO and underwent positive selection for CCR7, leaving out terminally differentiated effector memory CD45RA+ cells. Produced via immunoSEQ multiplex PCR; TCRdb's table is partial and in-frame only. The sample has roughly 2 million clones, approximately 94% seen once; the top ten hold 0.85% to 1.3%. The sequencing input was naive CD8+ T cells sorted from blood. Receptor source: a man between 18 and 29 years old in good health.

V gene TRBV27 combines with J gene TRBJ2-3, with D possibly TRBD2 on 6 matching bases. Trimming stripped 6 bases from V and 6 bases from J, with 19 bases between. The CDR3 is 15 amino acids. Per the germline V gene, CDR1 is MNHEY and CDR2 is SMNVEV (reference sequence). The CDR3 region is CASSRPGTPLDTQYF. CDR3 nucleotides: TGTGCCAGCAGCCGTCCCGGGACTCCCTTGGATACGCAGTATTTT.

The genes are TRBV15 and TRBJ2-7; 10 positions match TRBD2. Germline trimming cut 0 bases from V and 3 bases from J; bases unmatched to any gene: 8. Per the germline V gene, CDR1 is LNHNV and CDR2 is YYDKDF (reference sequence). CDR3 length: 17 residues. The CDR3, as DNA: TGTGCCACCAGCAGAGATTGGACTAGCGGAGGGGGCTACGAGCAGTACTTC. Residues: CATSRDWTSGGGYEQYF. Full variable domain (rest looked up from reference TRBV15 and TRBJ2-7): DAMVIQNPRYQVTQFGKPVTLSCSQTLNHNVMYWYQQKSSQAPKLLFHYYDKDFNNEADTPDNFQSRRPNTSFCFLDIRSPGLGDTAMYLCATSRDWTSGGGYEQYFGPGTRLTVT.

Written as DNA, the CDR3 is TGTGCCAGCAGCACTTCTGGGTACGAGACCCAGTACTTC. Translation gives CASSTSGYETQYF. The rearrangement uses TRBV9 and TRBJ2-5; D gene unclear. Per the germline V gene, CDR1 is SGDLS and CDR2 is YYNGEE. This CDR3 is built from 13 residues. V gave up 4 bases and J gave up 5 bases, with 12 bases separating them.

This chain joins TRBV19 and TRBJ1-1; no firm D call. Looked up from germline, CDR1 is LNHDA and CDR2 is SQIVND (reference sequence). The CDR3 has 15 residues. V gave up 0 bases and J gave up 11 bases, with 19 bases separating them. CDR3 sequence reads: CASSIDLYGETGAFF. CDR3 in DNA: TGTGCCAGTAGTATAGATCTATACGGGGAAACGGGGGCTTTCTTT.

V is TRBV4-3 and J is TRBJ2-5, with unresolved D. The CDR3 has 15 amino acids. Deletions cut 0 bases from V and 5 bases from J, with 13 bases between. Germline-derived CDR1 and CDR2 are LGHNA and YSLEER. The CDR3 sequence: CASSQDLGFYETQYF. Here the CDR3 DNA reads TGCGCCAGCAGCCAAGATTTAGGGTTTTACGAGACCCAGTACTTC.

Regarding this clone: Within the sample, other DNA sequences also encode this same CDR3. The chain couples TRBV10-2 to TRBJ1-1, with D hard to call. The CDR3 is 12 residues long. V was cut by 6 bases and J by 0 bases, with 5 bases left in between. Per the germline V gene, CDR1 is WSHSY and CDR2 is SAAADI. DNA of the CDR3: TGCGCCAGCAGGACCGTGAACACTGAAGCTTTCTTT. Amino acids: CASRTVNTEAFF.

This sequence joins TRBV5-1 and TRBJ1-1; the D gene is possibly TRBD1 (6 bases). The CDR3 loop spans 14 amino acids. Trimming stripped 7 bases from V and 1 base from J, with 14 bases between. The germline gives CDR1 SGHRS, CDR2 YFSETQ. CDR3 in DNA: TGCGCCAGCGGACCGGACAGACAGAACACTGAAGCTTTCTTT. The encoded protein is CASGPDRQNTEAFF.

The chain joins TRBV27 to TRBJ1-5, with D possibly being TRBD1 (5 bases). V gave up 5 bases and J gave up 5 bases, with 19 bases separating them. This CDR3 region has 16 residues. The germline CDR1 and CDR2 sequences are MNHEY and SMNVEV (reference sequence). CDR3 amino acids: CASSPSRGESDQPQHF. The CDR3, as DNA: TGTGCCAGCAGTCCCTCAAGAGGGGAGAGCGATCAGCCCCAGCATTTT.

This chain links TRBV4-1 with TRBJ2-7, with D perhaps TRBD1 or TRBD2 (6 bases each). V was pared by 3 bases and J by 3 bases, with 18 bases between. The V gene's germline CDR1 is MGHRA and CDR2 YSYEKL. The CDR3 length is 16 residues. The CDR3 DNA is TGCGCCAGCAGCCATGGGGGGACATCACCCTACTACGAGCAGTACTTC. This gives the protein CASSHGGTSPYYEQYF.

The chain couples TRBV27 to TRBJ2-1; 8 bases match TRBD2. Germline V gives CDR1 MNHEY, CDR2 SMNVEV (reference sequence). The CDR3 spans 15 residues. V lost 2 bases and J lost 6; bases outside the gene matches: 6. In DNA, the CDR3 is TGTGCCAGCAGTTTACCACAGACTAGCGTCAATGAGCAGTTCTTC. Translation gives CASSLPQTSVNEQFF.

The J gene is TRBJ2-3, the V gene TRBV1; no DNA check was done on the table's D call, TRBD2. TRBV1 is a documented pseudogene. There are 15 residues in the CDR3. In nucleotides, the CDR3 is TGCACCAGCCTCGCGGGAGGGTCTCGCACAGATACGCAGTATTTT. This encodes CTSLAGGSRTDTQYF.

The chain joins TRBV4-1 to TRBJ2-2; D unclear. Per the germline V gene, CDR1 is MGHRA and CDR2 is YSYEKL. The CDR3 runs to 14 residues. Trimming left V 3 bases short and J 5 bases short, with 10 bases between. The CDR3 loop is CASSQALGTGELFF. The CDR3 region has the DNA TGCGCCAGCAGCCAGGCCTTGGGAACCGGGGAGCTGTTTTTT.

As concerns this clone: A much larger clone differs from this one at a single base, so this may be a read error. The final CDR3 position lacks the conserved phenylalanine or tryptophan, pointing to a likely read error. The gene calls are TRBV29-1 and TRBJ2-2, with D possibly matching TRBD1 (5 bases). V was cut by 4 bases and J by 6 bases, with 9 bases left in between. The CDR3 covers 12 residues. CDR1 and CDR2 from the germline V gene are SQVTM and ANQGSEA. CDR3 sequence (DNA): TGCAGCGTTGTAAGGGGCTCCGGGGAGCTGTTTCTT. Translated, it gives CSVVRGSGELFL.

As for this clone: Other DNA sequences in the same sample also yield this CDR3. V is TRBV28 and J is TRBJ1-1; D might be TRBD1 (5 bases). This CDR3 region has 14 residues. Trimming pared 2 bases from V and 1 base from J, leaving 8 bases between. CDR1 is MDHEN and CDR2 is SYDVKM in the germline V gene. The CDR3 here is CASSLRGRNTEAFF. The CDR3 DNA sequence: TGTGCCAGCAGTTTAAGGGGAAGGAACACTGAAGCTTTCTTT. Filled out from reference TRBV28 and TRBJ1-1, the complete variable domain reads DVKVTQSSRYLVKRTGEKVFLECVQDMDHENMFWYRQDPGLGLRLIYFSYDVKMKEKGDIPEGYSVSREKKERFSLILESASTNQTSMYLCASSLRGRNTEAFFGQGTRLTVV.

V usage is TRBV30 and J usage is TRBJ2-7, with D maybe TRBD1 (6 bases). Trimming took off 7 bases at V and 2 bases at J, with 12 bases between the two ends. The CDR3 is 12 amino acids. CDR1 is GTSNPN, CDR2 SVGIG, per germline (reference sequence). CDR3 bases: TGTGCCTTCGGGACAACGGCCTACGAGCAGTACTTC. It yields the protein CAFGTTAYEQYF.

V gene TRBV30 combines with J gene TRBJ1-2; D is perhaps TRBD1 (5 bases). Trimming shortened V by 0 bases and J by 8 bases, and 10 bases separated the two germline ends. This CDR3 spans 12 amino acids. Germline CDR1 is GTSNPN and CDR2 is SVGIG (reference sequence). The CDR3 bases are TGTGCCTGGAGTGTAGGGGCCCAGGGCTACACCTTC. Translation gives CAWSVGAQGYTF.

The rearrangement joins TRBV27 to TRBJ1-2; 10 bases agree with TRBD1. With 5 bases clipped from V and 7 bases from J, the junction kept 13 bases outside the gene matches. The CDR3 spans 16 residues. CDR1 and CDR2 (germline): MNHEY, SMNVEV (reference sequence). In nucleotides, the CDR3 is TGTGCCAGCAGTCCGATTTTGACAGGGGGCTTGTTTGGCTACACCTTC. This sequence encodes CASSPILTGGLFGYTF.

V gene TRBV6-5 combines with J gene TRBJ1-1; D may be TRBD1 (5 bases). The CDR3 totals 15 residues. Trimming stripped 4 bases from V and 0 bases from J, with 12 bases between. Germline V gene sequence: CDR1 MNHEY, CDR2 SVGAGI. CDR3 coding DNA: TGTGCCAGCAGTTCTCCACAGGCCATGAACACTGAAGCTTTCTTT. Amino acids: CASSSPQAMNTEAFF.

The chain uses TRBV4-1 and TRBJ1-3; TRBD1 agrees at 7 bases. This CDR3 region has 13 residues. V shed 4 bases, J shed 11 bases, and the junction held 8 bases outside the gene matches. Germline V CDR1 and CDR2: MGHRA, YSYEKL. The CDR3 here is CASSPRQGDAIYF. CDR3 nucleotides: TGCGCCAGCAGCCCTAGACAGGGAGACGCCATATATTTT.

In DNA, the CDR3 is TGTGCCAGCAGTGAAGGGCCAATCCCCTACGAGCAGTACTTC. It encodes CASSEGPIPYEQYF. The chain employs TRBV6-1 and TRBJ2-7; D is unclear. There are 14 residues in the CDR3. The V and J ends lost 1 base and 2 bases respectively, with 9 bases between them. Looked up from germline, CDR1 is MNHNS and CDR2 is SASEGT.

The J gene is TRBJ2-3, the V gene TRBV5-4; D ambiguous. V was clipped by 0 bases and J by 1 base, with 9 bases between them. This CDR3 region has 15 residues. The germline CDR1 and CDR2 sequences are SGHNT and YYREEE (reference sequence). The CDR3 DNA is TGTGCCAGCAGCTTGGCCTATGAAGGCACAGATACGCAGTATTTT. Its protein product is CASSLAYEGTDTQYF.

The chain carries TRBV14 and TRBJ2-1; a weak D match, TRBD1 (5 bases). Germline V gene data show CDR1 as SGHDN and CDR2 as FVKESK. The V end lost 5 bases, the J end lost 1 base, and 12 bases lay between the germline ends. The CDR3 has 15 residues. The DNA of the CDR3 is TGTGCCAGCAGCATTATGGACACTTCCTACAATGAGCAGTTCTTC. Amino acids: CASSIMDTSYNEQFF.

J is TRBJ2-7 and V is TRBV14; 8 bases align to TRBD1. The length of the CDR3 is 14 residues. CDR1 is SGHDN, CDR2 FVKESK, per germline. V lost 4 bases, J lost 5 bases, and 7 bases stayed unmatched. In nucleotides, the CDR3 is TGTGCCAGCAGCCTTGAGACAGGGGAAAACGAGCAGTACTTC. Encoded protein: CASSLETGENEQYF.

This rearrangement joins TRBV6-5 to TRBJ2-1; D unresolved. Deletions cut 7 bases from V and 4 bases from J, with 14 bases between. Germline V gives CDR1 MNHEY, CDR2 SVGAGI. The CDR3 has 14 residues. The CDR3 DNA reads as TGTGCCAGCACCCCCCCCGGGCAGTACAATGAGCAGTTCTTC. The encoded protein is CASTPPGQYNEQFF.

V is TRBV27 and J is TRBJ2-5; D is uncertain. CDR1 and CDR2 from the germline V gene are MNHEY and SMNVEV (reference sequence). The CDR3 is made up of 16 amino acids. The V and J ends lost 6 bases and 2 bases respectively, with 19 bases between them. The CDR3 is CASSPLAPIIQETQYF. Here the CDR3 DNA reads TGTGCCAGCAGCCCCCTCGCCCCGATAATTCAAGAGACCCAGTACTTC.

The CDR3 sequence is CASSQDPWGTSVKVETQYF. For the CDR3, the DNA is TGCGCCAGCAGCCAAGATCCTTGGGGGACTAGCGTTAAGGTAGAGACCCAGTACTTC. The chain employs TRBV4-3 and TRBJ2-5, with 10 bases matching TRBD2. Germline V gene lookup returns CDR1 LGHNA and CDR2 YSLEER. After removal of 0 bases from V and 4 bases from J, the junction contained 14 bases not matched to a gene. CDR3 length: 19 amino acids.